This TCR beta chain is drawn from a study of early T cells in non-severe SARS-CoV-2 infection. Whole-study context: The chains were unpaired, and the sequenced material was bulk RNA from unsorted whole blood.

About this clonotype itself: Its antigen is currently unknown.

Overall study results and limits: VDJdb matching favored anti-spike CD8 responses, missing private and CD4 specificities.

One entry per CDR3 protein, called by TCRdb with MiXCR from the 5' RACE reads. The data show some 45,000 distinct CDR3 sequences, about 5.9% seen once. The material sequenced was whole blood, taken at baseline. This TCR derives from an adult who was a healthcare worker with PCR-confirmed SARS-CoV-2 infection or an uninfected control (not recorded which).

CDR3 sequence reads: CASFLGGNSTDTQYF. CDR3 nucleotides: TGTGCCAGCTTCTTGGGGGGTAATAGCACAGATACGCAGTATTTT. This chain joins TRBV5-7 and TRBJ2-3, with D maybe TRBD2 (6 bases). TRBV5-7 counts as an open reading frame of uncertain function. There are 15 residues in the CDR3. V lost 7 bases and J lost 0, with 15 bases in between.